These T cell receptor beta chains were read from a single sample in a study of blood T cell repertoires in COVID-19. Generated by immunoSEQ multiplex PCR, the TCRdb table keeps only in-frame clones and is missing some. In the table there are more than 250,000 clones, 80% to 90% of which are singletons. Specimen: peripheral blood. These receptors came from a woman aged 45-65 years with COVID-19, enrolled during active disease. The CDR3 runs from the conserved cysteine through the conserved F or W. D genes are given only for firm matches. Where a row states a size, it is once, few, many or the class of an expanded clone; other rows omit it.

>TRBJ2-7|TRBV27|NA|NA
TGTGCCAGCAGTTCGATTATGCCCCCTCTCACAGGGATGGAGAACTACGAGCAGTACTTC
CASSSIMPPLTGMENYEQYF
>TRBJ2-1|TRBV6-6|NA|NA
TGTGCCAGCAGTTACGGCACAGTGGACAATGAGCAGTTCTTC
CASSYGTVDNEQFF
>TRBJ2-7|TRBV5-1|NA|TRBD1
TGCGCCAGCAGCCACGGGACAGGGGAGTCCTACGAGCAGTACTTC
CASSHGTGESYEQYF
>TRBJ1-6|TRBV9|NA|NA
TGTGCCAGCAGCGTAAACTCTGGACTGATTAATTCACCCCTCCACTTT
CASSVNSGLINSPLHF
>TRBJ1-4|TRBV6-4|NA|NA
TGTGCCAGCAGTGACAACGGGGGAGTCGGTGAAAAACTGTTTTTT
CASSDNGGVGEKLFF
>TRBJ2-7|TRBV27|NA|NA
TGTGCCAGCAGTTTCAGTTTACCCTACGAGCAGTACTTC
CASSFSLPYEQYF
>TRBJ2-7|TRBV6-6|once|NA
TGTGCCAGCAGTTACCTCGGACAGGGAGGGGTTTACGAGCAGTACTTC
CASSYLGQGGVYEQYF
>TRBJ2-1|TRBV29-1|NA|NA
TGCAGCGTTGTTGGGCGGGATCAGACGAGTTCATTCGAGCAGTTCTTC
CSVVGRDQTSSFEQFF
>TRBJ1-1|TRBV6-5|NA|NA
TGTGCCAGCAGTCGGGGGTTCACTGAAGCTTTCTTT
CASSRGFTEAFF
>TRBJ2-7|TRBV27|NA|NA
TGTGCCAGCAGTTTCGCTAGCGACTACGAGCAGTACTTC
CASSFASDYEQYF
>TRBJ1-1|TRBV6-5|NA|TRBD1
TGTGCCAGCAGACAGGGGGCTGGCACTGAAGCTTTCTTT
CASRQGAGTEAFF
>TRBJ2-3|TRBV4-1|once|TRBD1
TGCGCCAGCAGCCCAGGACAGGGCCATAGCACAGATACGCAGTATTTT
CASSPGQGHSTDTQYF
>TRBJ1-1|TRBV6-6|NA|NA
TGTGCCAGCAGTTACAGGGGCCAGTCCATGAACACTGAAGCTTTCTTT
CASSYRGQSMNTEAFF
>TRBJ2-7|TRBV30|NA|TRBD2
TGTGCCTGGAGTATAGCGGGAGCCTACGAGCAGTACTTC
CAWSIAGAYEQYF
>TRBJ2-7|TRBV13|NA|NA
TGTGCCAGCAGCTTCCGTACCGGTCACTACGAGCAGTACTTC
CASSFRTGHYEQYF
>TRBJ2-3|TRBV7-2|NA|NA
TGTGCCAGCAGCTTCCCCCCCTCAGATACGCAGTATTTT
CASSFPPSDTQYF
>TRBJ2-7|TRBV18|once|NA
TGTGCCAGCTCACCACCGTCAGGCCCCCTCGAGCAGTACTTC
CASSPPSGPLEQYF
>TRBJ1-2|TRBV6-5|NA|TRBD1
TGTGCCAGCAGGCTCGGGACAGGGGGCAATGGCTACACCTTC
CASRLGTGGNGYTF
>TRBJ1-5|TRBV9|NA|NA
TGTGCCAGCAGCGCACTGGGTAGCGATCAGCCCCAGCATTTT
CASSALGSDQPQHF
>TRBJ1-5|TRBV6-6|NA|NA
TGTGCCAGCAGTTACCAGGCCCGTCCTAATCAGCCCCAGCATTTT
CASSYQARPNQPQHF
>TRBJ1-3|TRBV19|NA|NA
TGTGCCAGTAGTATAATGAGCAGCGGGCTTGGAAACACCATATATTTT
CASSIMSSGLGNTIYF
>TRBJ1-5|TRBV5-1|NA|NA
TGCGCCAGCAGCTTGGACGGTAGCAATCAGCCCCAGCATTTT
CASSLDGSNQPQHF
>TRBJ1-5|TRBV5-6|NA|TRBD1
TGTGCCAGCAGCTTGGACAGGGGTAATCAGCCCCAGCATTTT
CASSLDRGNQPQHF
>TRBJ1-4|TRBV3-1/TRBV3-2|NA|NA
TGTGCCAGCAGCCGGGTAGGGAGGGAAAAACTGTTTTTT
CASSRVGREKLFF
>TRBJ1-2|TRBV25-1|NA|NA
TGTGCCAGCAGTGAATATTCGGCGGCGGCGGTCTATGGCTACACCTTC
CASSEYSAAAVYGYTF
>TRBJ1-3|TRBV5-4|NA|TRBD1
TGTGCCAGCAGCGTACAGGGGGCTGGAAACACCATATATTTT
CASSVQGAGNTIYF
>TRBJ1-2|TRBV25-1|NA|NA
TGTGCCAGCAGTGAATTGTCTTATGGCTACACCTTC
CASSELSYGYTF
>TRBJ2-7|TRBV7-2|NA|TRBD1
TGTGCCAGCAGCTCCCAAGGGGGGACAGGGTTCAACGAGCAGTACTTC
CASSSQGGTGFNEQYF
>TRBJ2-7|TRBV6-5|once|NA
TGTGCCAGCAGTAGAAGTCACAGCACCTACGAGCAGTACTTC
CASSRSHSTYEQYF
>TRBJ1-4|TRBV5-1|NA|NA
TGCGCCAGCAGCCCACGGACAGCCTCAACTAATGAAAAACTGTTTTTT
CASSPRTASTNEKLFF
>TRBJ2-7|TRBV6-2/TRBV6-3|NA|NA
TGTGCCAGCAGTTACGAGCAGGGCTACGAGCAGTACTTC
CASSYEQGYEQYF
>TRBJ2-1|TRBV6-4|NA|TRBD2
TGTGCCAGCAGTGACGGCCGGGGGACTAGCGGGTACAATGAGCAGTTCTTC
CASSDGRGTSGYNEQFF
>TRBJ2-7|TRBV5-1|NA|TRBD2
TGCGCCAGCAGCCCCCGACTAGCGGGAAGGATCGAGCAGTACTTC
CASSPRLAGRIEQYF
>TRBJ2-3|TRBV5-6|NA|TRBD2
TGTGCCAGCAGCTTTCTCGGATATAGCGGGAAAACAGATACGCAGTATTTT
CASSFLGYSGKTDTQYF
>TRBJ2-3|TRBV5-1|NA|NA
TGCGCCAGCAGCGAGGAGGACGACACAGATACGCAGTATTTT
CASSEEDDTDTQYF
>TRBJ2-7|TRBV7-8|NA|TRBD1
TGTGCCAGCAGCAAGAACCGGGACAGGGAGTACTTC
CASSKNRDREYF
>TRBJ2-7|TRBV7-9|NA|TRBD2
TGTGCCAGCAGCTTATCGGCCAGCGGGAGGGGAGAGCAGTACTTC
CASSLSASGRGEQYF
>TRBJ2-1|TRBV2|NA|TRBD2
TGTGCCAGCAGGGCAGAACGTCCTGGCGGGAGAGGTGAGCAGTTCTTC
CASRAERPGGRGEQFF
>TRBJ2-7|TRBV4-3|NA|TRBD2
TGCGCCAGCAGCCAATTGACGGGAGGGCTCTACGAGCAGTACTTC
CASSQLTGGLYEQYF
>TRBJ1-5|TRBV28|NA|NA
TGTGCCAGCAGTTCCAACGGTCGGTCCCAGCATTTT
CASSSNGRSQHF
>TRBJ2-7|TRBV6-5|NA|TRBD2
TGTGCCAGCAGTTACAGGGCTAGCGGGAACTACGAGCAGTACTTC
CASSYRASGNYEQYF
>TRBJ1-6|TRBV7-2|NA|TRBD1
TGTGCCAGCAGCCTGCTCTGGACAGGAAATAATTCACCCCTCCACTTT
CASSLLWTGNNSPLHF
>TRBJ2-2|TRBV24-1|NA|NA
TGTGCCACCAGTGATTTCAGTCTAGTGGCCGGGGAGCTGTTTTTT
CATSDFSLVAGELFF
>TRBJ1-1|TRBV29-1|NA|NA
TGCAGCGCAGGGGTTTCGGCTGAAGCTTTCTTT
CSAGVSAEAFF